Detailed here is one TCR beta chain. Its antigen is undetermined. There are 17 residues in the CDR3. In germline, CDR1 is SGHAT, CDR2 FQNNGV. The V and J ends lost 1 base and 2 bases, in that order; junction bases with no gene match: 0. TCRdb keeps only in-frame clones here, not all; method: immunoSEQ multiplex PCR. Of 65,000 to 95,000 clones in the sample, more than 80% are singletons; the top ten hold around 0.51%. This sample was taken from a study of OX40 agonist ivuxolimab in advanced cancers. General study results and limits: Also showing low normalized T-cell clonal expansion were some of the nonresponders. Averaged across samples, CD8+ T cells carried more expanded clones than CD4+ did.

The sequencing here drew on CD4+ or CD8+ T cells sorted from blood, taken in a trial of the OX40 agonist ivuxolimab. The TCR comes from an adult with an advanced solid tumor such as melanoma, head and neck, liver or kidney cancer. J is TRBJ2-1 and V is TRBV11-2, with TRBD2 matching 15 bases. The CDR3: CASSLGTSGGAYNEQFF. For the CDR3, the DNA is TGTGCCAGCAGCTTAGGGACTAGCGGGGGGGCCTACAATGAGCAGTTCTTC.